This TCR beta chain originates from a study of blood T cell repertoires in COVID-19 (dated by TCRdb to 2020 to 2022). Background for the entire study: The collaborator samples originated in the United States, Italy and Spain and spanned the acute and convalescent phases of COVID-19. The prospective study material was composed of cDNA or gDNA derived from T cells, B-cell-depleted T cells, or PBMCs. Deeply sampled blood TCRbeta repertoires from subjects exposed to, actively infected with, or recovered from COVID-19 were included in the dataset. A freely available public database, intended as a resource for researchers studying the immune response to SARS-CoV-2, is where the repertoires were released. Samples were obtained from the ongoing ImmuneRACE study (first 160 participants) and from 1,200 or so subjects provided by 6 global collaborators. A de-identified subject ID, COVID-19 status, age in years and sex were almost always included in the sample metadata. Where HLA class I and class II types were available, the types were taken from metadata supplied by the sample provider, not from assay-based typing. What the research found in general, with its limitations: How much clinical and demographic metadata was included differed by source and by participant, and the metadata was provided uncurated.

TCRbeta CDR3 regions were amplified from genomic DNA by means of the immunoSEQ Assay, a bias-controlled multiplex PCR. The original pipeline was this. Nucleated cell counts per sample were estimated from amplification of reference gene primers within the assay. To quantify the absolute abundance of each unique TCRbeta CDR3 rearrangement, sequence reads were collapsed and filtered. For each sample, productive Simpson clonality was calculated by taking the square root of Simpson's diversity index across productive rearrangements. The source is immuneACCESS, and TCRdb retained only in-frame sequences with V and J called. Part of the clones is not carried over; for the studies checked, unresolved V genes explain less than half of this, and the remainder is unexplained. The V and J calls and the clone size are those of that table, but D and trimming were determined from the DNA. The sample profile shows 200,000 or so clones; approximately 90% of them were found once. Roughly 2.2% of the sample lies in the top ten.

The collaborating institutions used their own protocols to collect whole blood in K2EDTA tubes. For TCRbeta analysis, collaborator samples were shipped as frozen whole blood, as isolated PBMCs, or as DNA extracted from either sample type. Comment on this clone: The antigen it binds to is not known. There are no base qualities to consult, and no much larger clone falls within one base.

V is shortened by 7 bases, J by 1 base, and the region joining them spans 17 bases. Taken from the germline V gene, the CDR1 and CDR2 loops are ENHRY and SYGVKD. From cysteine to phenylalanine, the CDR3 is 15 amino acids long. Kept here is only the CDR3 DNA, which spans 45 bases and is read in frame from base 1. The clonotype comes from a man aged 70 or older with active or convalescent COVID-19. The source material was peripheral blood. Recombination joined TRBV10-3 with TRBJ2-7, and the D gene may be TRBD1, 6 bases matching. The sequenced DNA: TGTGCCATCACCCAAAAGGGGGTTCCATCCTACGAGCAGTACTTC. The translation is CAITQKGVPSYEQYF.